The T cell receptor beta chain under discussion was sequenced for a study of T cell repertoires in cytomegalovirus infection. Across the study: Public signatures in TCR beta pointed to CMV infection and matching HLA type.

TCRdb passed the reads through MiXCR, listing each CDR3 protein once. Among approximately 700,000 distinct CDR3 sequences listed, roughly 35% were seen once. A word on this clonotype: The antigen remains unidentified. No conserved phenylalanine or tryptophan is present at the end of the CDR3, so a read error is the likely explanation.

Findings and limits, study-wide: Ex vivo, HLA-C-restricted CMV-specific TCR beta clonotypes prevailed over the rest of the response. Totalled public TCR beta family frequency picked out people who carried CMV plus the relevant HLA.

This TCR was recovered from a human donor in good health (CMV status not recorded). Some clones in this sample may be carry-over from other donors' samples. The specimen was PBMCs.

This chain's CDR3 is CASRSGGRRTEAFL. The CDR3 DNA follows: TGTGCCAGCAGATCAGGGGGCAGGCGCACTGAAGCTTTCTTG. The chain has TRBV28 and TRBJ1-1; TRBD1 agrees at 8 bases. Germline-derived CDR1 and CDR2 are MDHEN and SYDVKM. V gave up 6 bases and J gave up 4 bases; unmatched junction bases: 7. The CDR3 length is 14 residues.